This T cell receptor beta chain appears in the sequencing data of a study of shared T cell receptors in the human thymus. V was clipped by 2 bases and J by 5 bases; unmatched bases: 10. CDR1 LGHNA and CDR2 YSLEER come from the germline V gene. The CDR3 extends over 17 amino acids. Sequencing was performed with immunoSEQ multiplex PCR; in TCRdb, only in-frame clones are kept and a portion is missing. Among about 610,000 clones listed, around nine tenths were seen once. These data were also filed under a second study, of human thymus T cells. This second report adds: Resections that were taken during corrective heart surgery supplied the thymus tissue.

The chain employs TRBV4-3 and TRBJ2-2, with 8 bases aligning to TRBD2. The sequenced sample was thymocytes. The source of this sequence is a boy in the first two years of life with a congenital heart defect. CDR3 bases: TGCGCCAGCAGCCAACGCCGGGGCGGGAGGAGGACCGGGGAGCTGTTTTTT. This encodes CASSQRRGGRRTGELFF.